Described below is a single T cell receptor beta chain sequence and its context. Its antigen is still unknown. Germline V gene data show CDR1 as MNHEY and CDR2 as SVGAGI. J was trimmed by 7 bases and V by 2 bases; bases with no gene match: 2. The CDR3 sequence is 13 residues long. The data were obtained in a study of cytomegalovirus exposure and HLA in healthy donors. PCR primers comprised 60 Vbeta and 13 Jbeta primers. Data came from immunoSEQ multiplex PCR; TCRdb stores just in-frame clones and leaves some out. The data hold about 120,000 clones, with roughly 68% observed a single time. The study's findings and limits: Productive rates of about 87% or about 30% were seen for most TCR beta V segments in an earlier analysis. Reports showed the classifier diagnosing cytomegalovirus status with high specificity and sensitivity.

Sequenced material: PBMCs. This TCR was recovered from a man aged 30-40 years in good health and CMV-seropositive. The chain combines TRBV6-5 with TRBJ1-1, with 9 nucleotides matching TRBD1. This CDR3 reads CASSYAGQGEAFF. In nucleotides, the CDR3 is TGTGCCAGCAGTTACGCGGGACAGGGTGAAGCTTTCTTT.